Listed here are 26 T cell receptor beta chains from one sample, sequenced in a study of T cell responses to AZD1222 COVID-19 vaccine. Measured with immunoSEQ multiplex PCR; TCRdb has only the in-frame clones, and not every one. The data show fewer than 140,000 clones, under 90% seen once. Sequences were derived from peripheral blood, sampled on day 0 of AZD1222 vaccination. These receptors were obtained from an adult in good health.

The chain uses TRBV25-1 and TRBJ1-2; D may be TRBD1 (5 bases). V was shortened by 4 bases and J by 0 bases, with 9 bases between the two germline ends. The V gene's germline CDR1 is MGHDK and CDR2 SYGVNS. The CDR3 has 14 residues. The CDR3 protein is CASSGGEANYGYTF. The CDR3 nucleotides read TGTGCCAGCAGTGGGGGGGAGGCTAACTATGGCTACACCTTC.

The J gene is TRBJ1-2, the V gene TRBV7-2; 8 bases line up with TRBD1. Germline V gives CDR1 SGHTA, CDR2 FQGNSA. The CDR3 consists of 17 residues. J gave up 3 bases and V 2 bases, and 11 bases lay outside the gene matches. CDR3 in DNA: TGTGCCAGCAGCTTATTTCGGACAGGGATCGGCGACTATGGCTACACCTTC. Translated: CASSLFRTGIGDYGYTF.

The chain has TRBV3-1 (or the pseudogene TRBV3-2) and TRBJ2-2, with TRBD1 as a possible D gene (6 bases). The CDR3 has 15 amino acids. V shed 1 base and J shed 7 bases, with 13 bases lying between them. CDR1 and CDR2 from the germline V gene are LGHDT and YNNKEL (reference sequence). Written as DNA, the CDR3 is TGTGCCAGCAGCCAAGTAGGGGGTGTTATCGGGGAGCTGTTTTTT. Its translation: CASSQVGGVIGELFF.

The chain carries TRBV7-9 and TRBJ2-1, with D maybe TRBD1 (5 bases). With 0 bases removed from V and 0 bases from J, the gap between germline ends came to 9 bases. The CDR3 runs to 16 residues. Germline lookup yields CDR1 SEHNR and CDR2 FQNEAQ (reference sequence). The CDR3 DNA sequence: TGTGCCAGCAGCTTAGCGGGGCGGAGCTCCTACAATGAGCAGTTCTTC. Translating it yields CASSLAGRSSYNEQFF.

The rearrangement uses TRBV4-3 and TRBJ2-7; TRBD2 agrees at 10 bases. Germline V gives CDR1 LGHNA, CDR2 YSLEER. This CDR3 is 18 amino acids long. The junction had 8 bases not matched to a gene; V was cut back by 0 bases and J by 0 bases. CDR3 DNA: TGCGCCAGCAGCCAAGAAGGGAACAAGCGGGAGGGCTCCTACGAGCAGTACTTC. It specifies CASSQEGNKREGSYEQYF.

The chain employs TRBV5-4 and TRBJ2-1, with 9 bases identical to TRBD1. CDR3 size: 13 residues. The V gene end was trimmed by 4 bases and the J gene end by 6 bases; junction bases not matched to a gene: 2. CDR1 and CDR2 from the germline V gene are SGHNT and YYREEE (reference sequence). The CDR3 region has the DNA TGTGCCAGCAGCGTGACAGGGGGCAATGAGCAGTTCTTC. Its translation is CASSVTGGNEQFF.

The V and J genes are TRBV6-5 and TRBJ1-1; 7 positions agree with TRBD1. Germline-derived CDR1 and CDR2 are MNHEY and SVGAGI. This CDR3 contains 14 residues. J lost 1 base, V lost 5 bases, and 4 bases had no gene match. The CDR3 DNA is TGTGCCAGCAGTCCTCGGACAGGGAACACTGAAGCTTTCTTT. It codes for CASSPRTGNTEAFF.

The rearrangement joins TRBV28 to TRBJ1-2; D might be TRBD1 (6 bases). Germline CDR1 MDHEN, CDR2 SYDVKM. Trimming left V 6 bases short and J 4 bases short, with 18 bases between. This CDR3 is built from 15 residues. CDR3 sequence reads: CASSSGWGQGYGYTF. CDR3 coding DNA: TGTGCCAGCAGCAGCGGATGGGGGCAAGGCTATGGCTACACCTTC.

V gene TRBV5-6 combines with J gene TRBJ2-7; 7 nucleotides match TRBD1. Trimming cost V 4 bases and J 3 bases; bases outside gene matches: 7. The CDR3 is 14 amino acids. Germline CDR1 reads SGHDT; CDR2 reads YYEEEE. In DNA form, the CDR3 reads TGTGCCAGCAGCCTGAGACAGGGTAACTACGAGCAGTACTTC. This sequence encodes CASSLRQGNYEQYF.

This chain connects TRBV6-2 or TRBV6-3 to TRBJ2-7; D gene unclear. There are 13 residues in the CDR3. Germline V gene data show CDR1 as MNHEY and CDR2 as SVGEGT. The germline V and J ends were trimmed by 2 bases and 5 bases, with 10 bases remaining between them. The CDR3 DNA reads TGTGCCAGCAGTTACAATCTTGGCCACGAGCAGTACTTC. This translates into CASSYNLGHEQYF.

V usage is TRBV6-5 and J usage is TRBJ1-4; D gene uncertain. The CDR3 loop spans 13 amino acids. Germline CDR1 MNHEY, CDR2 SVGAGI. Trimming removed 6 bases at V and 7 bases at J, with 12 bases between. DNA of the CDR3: TGTGCCAGCAGCCCCGACCGCCTTGAAAAACTGTTTTTT. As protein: CASSPDRLEKLFF.

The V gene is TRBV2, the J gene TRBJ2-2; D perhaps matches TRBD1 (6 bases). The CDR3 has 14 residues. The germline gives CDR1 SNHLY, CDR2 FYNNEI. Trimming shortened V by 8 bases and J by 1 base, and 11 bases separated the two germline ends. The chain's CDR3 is CASGGNVNTGELFF. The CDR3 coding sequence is TGTGCCAGCGGGGGCAACGTGAACACCGGGGAGCTGTTTTTT.

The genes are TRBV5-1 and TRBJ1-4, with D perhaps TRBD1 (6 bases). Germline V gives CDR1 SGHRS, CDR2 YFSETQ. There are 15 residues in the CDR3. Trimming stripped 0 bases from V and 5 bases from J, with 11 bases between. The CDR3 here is CASSLGPGANEKLFF. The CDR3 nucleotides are TGCGCCAGCAGCTTGGGGCCAGGGGCCAATGAAAAACTGTTTTTT.

The CDR3 loop is CASSITRGYTF. The CDR3 nucleotides read TGTGCCAGCAGTATAACTCGGGGCTACACCTTC. The chain employs TRBV28 and TRBJ1-2, with unresolved D. Germline CDR1 is MDHEN and CDR2 is SYDVKM. The length of the CDR3 is 11 residues. V lost 5 bases, J lost 8 bases, and 9 bases lay in between.

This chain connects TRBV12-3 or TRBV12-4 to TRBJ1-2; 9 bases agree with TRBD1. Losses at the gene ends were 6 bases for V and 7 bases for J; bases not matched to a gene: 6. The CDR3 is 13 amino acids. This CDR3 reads CASRQGARGGYTF. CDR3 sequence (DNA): TGTGCCAGCAGACAGGGGGCGCGTGGTGGCTACACCTTC.

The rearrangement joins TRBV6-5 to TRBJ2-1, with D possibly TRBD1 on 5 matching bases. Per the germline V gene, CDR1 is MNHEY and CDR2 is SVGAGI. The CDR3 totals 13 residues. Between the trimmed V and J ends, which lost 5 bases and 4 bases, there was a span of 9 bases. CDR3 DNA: TGTGCCAGCAGTAGAACAGGTTACAATGAGCAGTTCTTC. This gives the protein CASSRTGYNEQFF.

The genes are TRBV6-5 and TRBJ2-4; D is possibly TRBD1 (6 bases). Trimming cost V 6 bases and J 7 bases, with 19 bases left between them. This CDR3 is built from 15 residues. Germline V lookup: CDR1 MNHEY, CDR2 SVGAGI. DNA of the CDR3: TGTGCCAGCAGCCTCACTGGGGGCCCCCTGAACATTCAGTACTTC. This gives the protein CASSLTGGPLNIQYF.

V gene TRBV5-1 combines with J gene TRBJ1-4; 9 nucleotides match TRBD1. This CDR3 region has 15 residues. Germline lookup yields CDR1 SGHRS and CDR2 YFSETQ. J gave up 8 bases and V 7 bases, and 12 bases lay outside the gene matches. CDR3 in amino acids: CASGTGYRFDEKLFF. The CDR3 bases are TGCGCCAGCGGGACAGGGTATAGGTTTGACGAAAAACTGTTTTTT.

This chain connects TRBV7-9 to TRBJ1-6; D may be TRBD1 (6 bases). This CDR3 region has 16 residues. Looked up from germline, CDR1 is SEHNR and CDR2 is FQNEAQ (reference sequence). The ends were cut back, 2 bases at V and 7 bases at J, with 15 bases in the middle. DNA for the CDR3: TGTGCCAGCAGCTTATCGGGGGGGGCAGGGAATTCACCCCTCCACTTT. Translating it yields CASSLSGGAGNSPLHF.

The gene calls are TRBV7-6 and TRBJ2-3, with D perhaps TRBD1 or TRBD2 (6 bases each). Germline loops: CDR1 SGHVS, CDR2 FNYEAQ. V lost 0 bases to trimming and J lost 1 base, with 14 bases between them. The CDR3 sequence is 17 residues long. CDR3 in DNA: TGTGCCAGCAGCTTAGCGGAGGGGGAGAGCCGCACAGATACGCAGTATTTT. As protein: CASSLAEGESRTDTQYF.

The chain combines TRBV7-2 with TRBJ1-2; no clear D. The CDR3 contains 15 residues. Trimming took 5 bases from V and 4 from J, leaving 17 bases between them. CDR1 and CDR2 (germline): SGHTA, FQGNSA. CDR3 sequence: CASSQWSRPGYGYTF. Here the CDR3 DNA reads TGTGCCAGCAGCCAGTGGTCGAGACCTGGCTATGGCTACACCTTC.

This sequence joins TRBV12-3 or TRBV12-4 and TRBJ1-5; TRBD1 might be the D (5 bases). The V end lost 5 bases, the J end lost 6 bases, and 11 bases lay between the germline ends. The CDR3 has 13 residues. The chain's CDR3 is CASSPSGGQPQHF. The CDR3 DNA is TGTGCCAGCAGTCCATCGGGGGGTCAGCCCCAGCATTTT.

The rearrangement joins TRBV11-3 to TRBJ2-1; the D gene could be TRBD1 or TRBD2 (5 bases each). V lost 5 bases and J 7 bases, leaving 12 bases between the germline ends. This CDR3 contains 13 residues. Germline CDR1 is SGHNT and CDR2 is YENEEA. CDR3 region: CASSPTWGNEQFF. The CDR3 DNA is TGTGCCAGCAGCCCCACCTGGGGGAATGAGCAGTTCTTC. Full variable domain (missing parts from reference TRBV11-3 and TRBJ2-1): EAGVVQSPRYKIIEKKQPVAFWCNPISGHNTLYWYLQNLGQGPELLIRYENEEAVDDSQLPKDRFSAERLKGVDSTLKIQPAELGDSAVYLCASSPTWGNEQFFGPGTRLTVL.

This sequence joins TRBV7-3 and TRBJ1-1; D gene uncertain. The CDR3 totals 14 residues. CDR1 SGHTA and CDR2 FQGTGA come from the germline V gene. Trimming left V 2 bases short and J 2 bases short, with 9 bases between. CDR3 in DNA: TGTGCCAGCAGCTTACCTCAAGGAAACACTGAAGCTTTCTTT. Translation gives CASSLPQGNTEAFF.

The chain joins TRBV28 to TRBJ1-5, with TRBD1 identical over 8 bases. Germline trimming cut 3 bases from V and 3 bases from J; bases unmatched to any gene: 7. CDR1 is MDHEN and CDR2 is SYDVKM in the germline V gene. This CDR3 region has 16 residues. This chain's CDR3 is CASSFRTGPVNQPQHF. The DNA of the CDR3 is TGTGCCAGCAGTTTCCGGACAGGGCCCGTCAATCAGCCCCAGCATTTT.

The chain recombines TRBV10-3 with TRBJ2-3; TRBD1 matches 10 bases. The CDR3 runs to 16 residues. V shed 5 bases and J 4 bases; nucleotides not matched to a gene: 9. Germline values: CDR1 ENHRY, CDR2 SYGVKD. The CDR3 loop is CAISPTWTGGADTQYF. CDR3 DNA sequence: TGTGCCATCAGTCCGACTTGGACAGGGGGTGCAGATACGCAGTATTTT.